The next 28 T cell receptor beta chains were all read from a single sample in a study of shared clonotypes between healthy human individuals. Method: immunoSEQ multiplex PCR; TCRdb's copy keeps in-frame clones and lacks some. Among under 2,000,000 clones listed, around 96% were seen once. In the naive CD8 group, cells lacked CD45RO and were positively selected for CCR7, so terminally differentiated effector memory CD45RA+ cells were left out. The sample consisted of naive CD8+ T cells sorted from blood. These TCRs come from a man younger than 35 in good health.

The chain employs TRBV13 and TRBJ1-3; D is perhaps TRBD1 (6 bases). CDR1 and CDR2 (germline): PRHDT, FYEKMQ (reference sequence). The CDR3 consists of 15 residues. V lost 5 bases and J lost 2, with 13 bases in between. The CDR3 DNA reads TGTGCCAGCAGCGTCTTTCACAGGGCTGGAAACACCATATATTTT. Encoded protein: CASSVFHRAGNTIYF.

This clone has only one observation. This rearrangement joins TRBV30 to TRBJ1-1; possibly TRBD1 for D (5 bases). CDR1 GTSNPN and CDR2 SVGIG come from the germline V gene (reference sequence). The CDR3 has 15 residues. The germline V and J ends were trimmed by 3 bases and 4 bases, with 18 bases remaining between them. As DNA, the CDR3 is TGTGCCTGGAGCTGGGGGGGGACCGAGGGCACTGAAGCTTTCTTT. Its translation is CAWSWGGTEGTEAFF.

The chain recombines TRBV19 with TRBJ2-7; 7 nucleotides agree with TRBD1. Germline loops: CDR1 LNHDA, CDR2 SQIVND (reference sequence). CDR3 length: 13 residues. Trimming cost V 8 bases and J 3 bases; bases outside gene matches: 7. CDR3 protein: CASRDSRYYEQYF. CDR3 sequence (DNA): TGTGCCAGTCGGGACAGTCGTTACTACGAGCAGTACTTC.

The chain is built from TRBV7-8 and TRBJ1-6, with D unresolved. V lost 3 bases and J lost 1, with 7 bases in between. This CDR3 spans 15 amino acids. The germline V gene encodes CDR1 SGHVS and CDR2 FQNEAQ. CDR3 loop: CASSFEDSYNSPLHF. The CDR3, as DNA: TGTGCCAGCAGCTTCGAGGATTCCTATAATTCACCCCTCCACTTT.

This clone was observed a single time. The chain links TRBV2 to TRBJ2-7, with unresolved D. V was pared by 7 bases and J by 5 bases, with 9 bases between. This CDR3 contains 11 residues. CDR1 and CDR2 (germline): SNHLY, FYNNEI. The CDR3 spells CASNSGHEQYF. As DNA, the CDR3 is TGTGCCAGCAATTCAGGCCACGAGCAGTACTTC.

This chain joins TRBV4-1 and TRBJ1-3; TRBD1 aligns across 8 bases. The CDR3 is made up of 16 amino acids. Germline V gene sequence: CDR1 MGHRA, CDR2 YSYEKL. The V gene end was trimmed by 0 bases and the J gene end by 3 bases; junction bases not matched to a gene: 4. The chain's CDR3 is CASSQEGDRRGNTIYF. The DNA of the CDR3 is TGCGCCAGCAGCCAAGAAGGGGACAGGCGTGGAAACACCATATATTTT.

The chain uses TRBV9 and TRBJ2-1; possibly TRBD1 for D (5 bases). The CDR3 runs 16 residues. Trimming took off 0 bases at V and 6 bases at J, with 16 bases between the two ends. Germline CDR1 SGDLS, CDR2 YYNGEE. CDR3 coding DNA: TGTGCCAGCAGCGTAGATGGCAGGGTCTTCTCCAATGAGCAGTTCTTC. Encoded protein: CASSVDGRVFSNEQFF.

This chain uses TRBV6-4 with TRBJ2-3; 8 positions match TRBD2. The J segment lost 3 bases and the V segment lost 7 bases, leaving 12 bases of the junction unmatched. The germline gives CDR1 MRHNA, CDR2 SNTAGT. CDR3 length: 16 amino acids. The CDR3 bases are TGTGCCAGCATATTCTTCCCGGGAGGGCCGACAGATACGCAGTATTTT. This encodes CASIFFPGGPTDTQYF.

This clone showed up many times. One end of the junction does not line up with germline, which may come from a read error. The chain links TRBV7-7 to TRBJ2-2; no reliable D call. Germline CDR1 SSHAT, CDR2 FNYEAQ (reference sequence). The CDR3 sequence is 13 residues long. CDR3 coding DNA: TGTGCTAGCAGCTTCACGAACACCGGGGAGCTGTTTTTT. It specifies CASSFTNTGELFF.

CDR3: CASSEVSGVTYGYTF. The CDR3 nucleotides are TGTGCCAGCAGTGAAGTTTCAGGGGTTACCTATGGCTACACCTTC. The genes are TRBV6-4 and TRBJ1-2, with a tentative D call TRBD1 (6 bases). Germline V CDR1 and CDR2: MRHNA, SNTAGT. V was cut by 3 bases and J by 4 bases, with 15 bases left in between. The length of the CDR3 is 15 residues.

The chain employs TRBV5-4 and TRBJ2-3; 10 bases agree with TRBD2. V gave up 4 bases and J gave up 4 bases; unmatched junction bases: 6. Germline CDR1 reads SGHNT; CDR2 reads YYREEE (reference sequence). This CDR3 contains 15 residues. CDR3 region: CASSTSSGGADTQYF. Written as DNA, the CDR3 is TGTGCCAGCAGCACCTCTAGCGGGGGCGCAGATACGCAGTATTTT.

This chain joins TRBV4-3 and TRBJ2-1, with no clear D. Germline CDR1 and CDR2: LGHNA and YSLEER. There are 13 residues in the CDR3. Trimming took 1 base from V and 6 from J, leaving 7 bases between them. For the CDR3, the DNA is TGCGCCAGCAGCCAAGTCTTTCCCAATGAGCAGTTCTTC. Its translation: CASSQVFPNEQFF.

The chain has TRBV5-4 and TRBJ1-2; 7 positions match TRBD1. Trimming took 3 bases from V and 2 from J; bases not matched to a gene: 7. CDR1 is SGHNT, CDR2 YYREEE, per germline (reference sequence). This CDR3 contains 15 residues. For the CDR3, the DNA is TGTGCCAGCAGCTCTCAGGGGGGAACAAACTATGGCTACACCTTC. Protein product: CASSSQGGTNYGYTF.

CDR3 amino acids: CAWTDRVEQYF. For the CDR3, the DNA is TGTGCCTGGACGGACAGGGTCGAGCAGTACTTC. The chain carries TRBV30 and TRBJ2-7, with TRBD1 matching over 8 bases. Trimming cost V 4 bases and J 6 bases; bases outside gene matches: 2. The CDR3 contains 11 residues. Germline CDR1 reads GTSNPN; CDR2 reads SVGIG (reference sequence).

The chain employs TRBV11-2 and TRBJ2-1; D remains unclear. This CDR3 contains 12 residues. V was trimmed by 5 bases and J by 9 bases, leaving 11 bases between them. Germline V gene data show CDR1 as SGHAT and CDR2 as FQNNGV. The CDR3 DNA reads TGTGCCAGCAGCCCTTTCGCCCCTGAGCAGTTCTTC. Residues: CASSPFAPEQFF.

This rearrangement joins TRBV9 to TRBJ2-3; a weak D match, TRBD2 (5 bases). The ends were cut back, 1 base at V and 2 bases at J, with 11 bases in the middle. CDR1 and CDR2 from the germline V gene are SGDLS and YYNGEE. The CDR3 is 15 amino acids. The CDR3 coding sequence is TGTGCCAGCAGCGTAAGCGGAAGGAACACAGATACGCAGTATTTT. It yields the protein CASSVSGRNTDTQYF. Using reference TRBV9 and TRBJ2-3 for the parts outside the CDR3, the full variable domain is DSGVTQTPKHLITATGQRVTLRCSPRSGDLSVYWYQQSLDQGLQFLIQYYNGEERAKGNILERFSAQQFPDLHSELNLSSLELGDSALYFCASSVSGRNTDTQYFGPGTRLTVL.

The chain links TRBV7-8 to TRBJ1-1; D may be TRBD1 (5 bases). CDR1 SGHVS and CDR2 FQNEAQ come from the germline V gene. V dropped 0 bases and J dropped 6 bases, with 11 bases sitting between them. This CDR3 has 14 amino acids. The CDR3 spells CASSLAGRGAEAFF. The CDR3 bases are TGTGCCAGCAGCTTAGCGGGGCGAGGGGCTGAAGCTTTCTTT.

This rearrangement joins TRBV9 to TRBJ1-6; no clear D. The V gene's germline CDR1 is SGDLS and CDR2 YYNGEE. V lost 0 bases and J 8 bases, leaving 12 bases between the germline ends. CDR3 size: 15 residues. The CDR3 here is CASSVVPSTDSPLHF. The CDR3, as DNA: TGTGCCAGCAGCGTAGTTCCGTCTACGGATTCACCCCTCCACTTT.

This chain joins TRBV2 and TRBJ2-5; tentatively, D is TRBD1 (5 bases). Between the trimmed V and J ends, which lost 2 bases and 12 bases, there was a span of 10 bases. CDR3 length equals 11 residues. Per germline, CDR1 SNHLY and CDR2 FYNNEI. This CDR3 reads CASSETPGKYF. The CDR3 coding sequence is TGTGCCAGCAGTGAAACCCCAGGGAAGTACTTC.

The V and J genes are TRBV6-5 and TRBJ1-4; a weak D match, TRBD1 (6 bases). Trimming left V 6 bases short and J 4 bases short, with 12 bases between. Germline V lookup: CDR1 MNHEY, CDR2 SVGAGI. This CDR3 has 14 amino acids. The DNA of the CDR3 is TGTGCCAGCAGCCCGGACAGTCTTAATGAAAAACTGTTTTTT. Residues: CASSPDSLNEKLFF.

V gene TRBV14 combines with J gene TRBJ1-6, with 7 bases matching TRBD1. Per germline, CDR1 SGHDN and CDR2 FVKESK. After removal of 5 bases from V and 0 bases from J, the junction contained 7 bases not matched to a gene. This CDR3 region has 17 residues. CDR3 coding DNA: TGTGCCAGCAGCTCGACAGGGACGAGCTCCTATAATTCACCCCTCCACTTT. Translated: CASSSTGTSSYNSPLHF. Filled out from reference TRBV14 and TRBJ1-6, the complete variable domain reads EAGVTQFPSHSVIEKGQTVTLRCDPISGHDNLYWYRRVMGKEIKFLLHFVKESKQDESGMPNNRFLAERTGGTYSTLKVQPAELEDSGVYFCASSSTGTSSYNSPLHFGNGTRLTVT.

This clone came up once. This rearrangement joins TRBV27 to TRBJ1-3, with TRBD1 matching over 8 bases. The junction had 7 bases not matched to a gene; V was cut back by 5 bases and J by 4 bases. The CDR3 runs to 15 residues. Germline CDR1 reads MNHEY; CDR2 reads SMNVEV (reference sequence). The CDR3: CASSLTGQGGNTIYF. As DNA, the CDR3 is TGTGCCAGCAGTCTCACTGGACAGGGCGGAAACACCATATATTTT.

V and J are TRBV6-1 and TRBJ1-5, with D uncertain. Trimming left V 3 bases short and J 3 bases short, with 12 bases between. The CDR3 covers 15 residues. The germline gives CDR1 MNHNS, CDR2 SASEGT. CDR3: CASSEFEGINQPQHF. CDR3 DNA sequence: TGTGCCAGCAGTGAGTTCGAAGGAATCAATCAGCCCCAGCATTTT.

The rearrangement links TRBV5-6 to TRBJ2-5; D may be TRBD1 (5 bases). V was cut by 2 bases and J by 5 bases, with 16 bases left in between. In germline, CDR1 is SGHDT, CDR2 YYEEEE. The CDR3 runs 15 residues. The CDR3 loop is CASSFVGVTAETQYF. The DNA for the CDR3 is TGTGCCAGCAGCTTCGTAGGGGTAACAGCGGAGACCCAGTACTTC. Supplemented by reference TRBV5-6 and TRBJ2-5, the full variable domain reads DAGVTQSPTHLIKTRGQQVTLRCSPKSGHDTVSWYQQALGQGPQFIFQYYEEEERQRGNFPDRFSGHQFPNYSSELNVNALLLGDSALYLCASSFVGVTAETQYFGPGTRLLVL.

The chain has TRBV5-4 and TRBJ1-2; 7 bases fit TRBD1. The J segment lost 6 bases and the V segment lost 4 bases, leaving 6 bases of the junction unmatched. The germline CDR1 and CDR2 sequences are SGHNT and YYREEE (reference sequence). This CDR3 has 13 amino acids. This chain's CDR3 is CASSTGTENGYTF. CDR3 in DNA: TGTGCCAGCAGCACCGGGACAGAGAATGGCTACACCTTC.

The V call is TRBV18, the J call TRBJ2-1; 9 bases fit TRBD2. With 5 bases clipped from V and 8 bases from J, the junction kept 4 bases outside the gene matches. The CDR3 loop spans 13 amino acids. Germline V gene data show CDR1 as KGHSH and CDR2 as LQKENI. The CDR3 region has the DNA TGTGCCAGCTCAAGGGGACTAGCCTATGAGCAGTTCTTC. Protein: CASSRGLAYEQFF.

J is TRBJ1-6 and V is TRBV27, with D possibly TRBD1 on 5 matching bases. This CDR3 contains 14 residues. Germline V gene data show CDR1 as MNHEY and CDR2 as SMNVEV (reference sequence). The germline V and J ends were trimmed by 2 bases and 9 bases, with 11 bases remaining between them. CDR3 protein: CASSLRGGPSPLHF. DNA of the CDR3: TGTGCCAGCAGTTTAAGGGGAGGGCCTTCACCCCTCCACTTT.

Concerning this clone: At one of its ends the junction is not consistent with the germline gene, which may arise from a read error. V and J are TRBV7-7 and TRBJ2-5; D is possibly TRBD1 (6 bases). The germline V gene encodes CDR1 SSHAT and CDR2 FNYEAQ (reference sequence). The CDR3 contains 14 residues. CDR3: CASSLTGSRETQYF. In DNA, the CDR3 is TGTGCTAGCAGCTTAACAGGGTCTAGGGAGACCCAGTACTTC. The whole variable domain, remainder taken from reference TRBV7-7 and TRBJ2-5, is GAGVSQSPRYKVTKRGQDVTLRCDPISSHATLYWYQQALGQGPEFLTYFNYEAQPDKSGLPSDRFSAERPEGSISTLTIQRTEQRDSAMYRCASSLTGSRETQYFGPGTRLLVL.